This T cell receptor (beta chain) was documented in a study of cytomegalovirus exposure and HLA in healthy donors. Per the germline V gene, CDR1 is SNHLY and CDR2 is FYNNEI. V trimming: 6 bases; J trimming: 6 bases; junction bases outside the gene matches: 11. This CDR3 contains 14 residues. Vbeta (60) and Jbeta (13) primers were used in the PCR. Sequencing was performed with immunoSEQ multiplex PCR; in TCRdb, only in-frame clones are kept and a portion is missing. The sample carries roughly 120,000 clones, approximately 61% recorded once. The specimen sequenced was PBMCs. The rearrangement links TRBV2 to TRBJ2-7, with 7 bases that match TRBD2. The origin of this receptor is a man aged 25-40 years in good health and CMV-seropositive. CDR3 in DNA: TGTGCCAGCAGGAGATCCAGACTAGCATTCGAGCAGTACTTC. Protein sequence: CASRRSRLAFEQYF.